This TCR beta chain is drawn from a study of human T cells and chemical hapten exposure. Overall study: The study enrolled mostly female patients with alopecia areata, totalis or universalis.

This clonotype was observed at least ten times. This sample's time point: patch test 2, 6 weeks after DPC sensitization. Regarding treatment: therapeutic diphenylcyclopropenone sensitization with weekly scalp DPC. Samples of blood were obtained prior to the application of each patch test. The germline gives CDR1 MNHEY, CDR2 SMNVEV (reference sequence). The CDR3 has 15 amino acids. V lost 6 bases and J lost 2, with 14 bases in between. During construction of the library, unique molecular identifiers were attached to individual cDNA molecules for quantitative, reproducible TCR counting. As processed by the authors: Between roughly 23,224 and 700,000 TCRs appeared in each sample, and the median stood at approximately 100,000. TCRdb re-derived calls from the RACE reads in MiXCR, one entry per CDR3 protein. The V and J calls, along with clone size, are taken from TCRdb and not from the paper's own processing. The repertoire holds 100,000 or so distinct CDR3 sequences, around 10% seen once, with less than 2.5% in the top ten.

The receptor comes from a man aged 40-49 years with alopecia areata. Some clones in this sample may be carry-over from other donors' samples. The chain combines TRBV27 with TRBJ1-5, with D tentatively TRBD1 (6 bases). The material sequenced was whole blood, taken in connection with sensitization to the hapten diphenylcyclopropenone (DPC). The DNA for the CDR3 is TGTGCCAGCAGAGAAGCCGGGGGCGGCAATCAGCCCCAGCATTTT. Its protein is CASREAGGGNQPQHF.